The entry below gives a single T cell receptor beta chain sequence along with its context. No antigen is known for it. Base qualities were left out, and no much larger clone turns up one base away. The record originates from a study of beta chain features in type 1 diabetes (dated by TCRdb to the late 2010s). Turning to the overall study: No differences in mean age, gender distribution, total cell number or subset yield were found between patients and healthy donors. In the study, TCRB repertoires of sorted circulating CD4+ T cell subsets from recently diagnosed type 1 diabetes patients were compared with those of matched healthy donors. Naive and central memory subsets were obtained from all 28 donors, but regulatory and stem cell-like memory subsets were isolated from only 8 patients and roughly 8 healthy donors. Across all samples, 107,917,701 sorted cells were examined, and cell number per subset correlated strongly with RNA yield. Summary of the overall study and its limitations: Patients with type 1 diabetes made fewer insertions and deleted more nucleotides at VDJ recombination sites, implying thymic rearrangement abnormalities. Naive, central memory and regulatory TCRB repertoires appeared more similar among patients than among healthy donors. Only small numbers of individuals were included in the HLA sub-analyses, which left unresolved whether HLA type had any influence on TCRB rearrangement. A moderate but significant shortening of TCRB CDR3 length was observed in type 1 diabetes patients in all four CD4+ subsets. Shorter templates might have been favored by PCR, but patient and control samples were amplified and corrected together, so both groups would have been affected equally by any skew. Because cDNA rather than genomic DNA was sequenced, highly expressing activated cells could have been over-represented, although no difference in activation and CD3 levels was found between groups.

The entire amount of isolated RNA was reverse transcribed using the High Capacity cDNA Reverse Transcription Kit, so the sequenced TCRB transcripts were expressed ones. Deep immunoSEQ sequencing was performed on naive, central memory and regulatory T cell samples, with an average of around 3.4 million total reads per sample. Sorted cells were lysed in RLT buffer and RNA was extracted with DNase-treated RNeasy Micro or Mini kits, depending on cell number. Each cell subset was processed separately to prevent cross-contamination, with patient and healthy donor samples processed together. The immunoSEQ multiplex PCR was used to amplify TCRB sequences from cDNA, generating 87-bp fragments that spanned the CDR3 region. Sequencing of the amplicons was done on the Illumina HiSeq platform. For the original study's pipeline: PCR bias was corrected computationally using synthetic template baselines, and reads within Hamming distance 2 were collapsed, with unmergeable singletons discarded. Reads were aligned against IMGT so that V, D and J genes, CDR3 length and insertions or deletions at six rearrangement sites could be assigned. Clonotype counts were normalized to sorted cell number within each subset before computing true diversity and Gini coefficients with the tcR R package. The overlap coefficient, calculated on TCRB nucleotide sequences, was used to quantify repertoire sharing. TCRdb obtained this table from immuneACCESS and retained in-frame rearrangements with V and J assigned. These tables miss some clones; where compared with another copy, unresolved V genes account for less than half of the shortfall, and the remainder is unexplained. V and J calls and clone size are as listed in that table; D and trimming were resolved from the DNA. This sample is represented by approximately 150,000 clones; 10% to 15% of them were singletons. The top ten clones comprise roughly 1.4% of the sample.

Each donor gave one peripheral blood draw, around 100 mL on average, collected into heparinised tubes. A BD FACSAria II and a panel including CD45RO, CCR7, CD25, CD127, CD95 and CD27 were used to sort naive, central memory, regulatory and stem cell-like memory CD4+ T cells. Every sorted population had a purity above 95%. PBMCs were separated immediately by Lymphoprep density gradient centrifugation and were stained directly, without being cultured. To minimize batch effects, samples were stained and sorted in pairs, one healthy donor with one patient per experiment. The specimen was central memory CD4+ T cells from blood. The clonotype was recovered from a young man with type 1 diabetes.

The nucleotide sequence is given as TGTGCCAGCAGCTCGACACACGGAAACACCATATATTTT. Its coded protein is CASSSTHGNTIYF. The chain uses TRBV7-3 and TRBJ1-3; no D gene can be assigned with confidence. V and J lose 4 bases and 4 bases, and a span of 8 bases separates them. According to the germline V gene, CDR1 reads SGHTA and CDR2 reads FQGTGA. The CDR3 covers 13 residues, taking in both the cysteine and the phenylalanine. CDR3 DNA is the only sequence kept; it has 39 bases, read in frame from the first base.